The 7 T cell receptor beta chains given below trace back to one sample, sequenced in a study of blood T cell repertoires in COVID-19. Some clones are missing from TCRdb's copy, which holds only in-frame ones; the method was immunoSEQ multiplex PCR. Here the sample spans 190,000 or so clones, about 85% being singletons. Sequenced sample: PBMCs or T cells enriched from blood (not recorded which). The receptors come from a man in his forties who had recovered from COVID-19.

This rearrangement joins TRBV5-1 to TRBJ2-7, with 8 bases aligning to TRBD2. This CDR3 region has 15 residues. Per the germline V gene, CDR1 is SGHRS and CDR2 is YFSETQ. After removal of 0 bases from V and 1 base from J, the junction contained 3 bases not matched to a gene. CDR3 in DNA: TGCGCCAGCAGCTTGGAGGTAGCGGGGTCCTACGAGCAGTACTTC. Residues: CASSLEVAGSYEQYF.

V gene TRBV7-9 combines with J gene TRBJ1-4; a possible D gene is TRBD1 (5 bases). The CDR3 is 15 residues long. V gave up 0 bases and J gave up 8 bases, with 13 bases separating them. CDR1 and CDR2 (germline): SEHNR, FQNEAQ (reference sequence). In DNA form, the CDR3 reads TGTGCCAGCAGCTTAGCGGGCAGGGTGGGCGAAAAACTGTTTTTT. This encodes CASSLAGRVGEKLFF. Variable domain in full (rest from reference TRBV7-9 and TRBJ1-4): DTGVSQNPRHKITKRGQNVTFRCDPISEHNRLYWYRQTLGQGPEFLTYFQNEAQLEKSRLLSDRFSAERPKGSFSTLEIQRTEQGDSAMYLCASSLAGRVGEKLFFGSGTQLSVL.

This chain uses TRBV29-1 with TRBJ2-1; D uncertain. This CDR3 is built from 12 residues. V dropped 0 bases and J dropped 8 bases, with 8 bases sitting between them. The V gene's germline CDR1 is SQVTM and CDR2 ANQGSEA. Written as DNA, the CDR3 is TGCAGCGTTGAAGATAGGAGCGATGAGCAGTTCTTC. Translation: CSVEDRSDEQFF.

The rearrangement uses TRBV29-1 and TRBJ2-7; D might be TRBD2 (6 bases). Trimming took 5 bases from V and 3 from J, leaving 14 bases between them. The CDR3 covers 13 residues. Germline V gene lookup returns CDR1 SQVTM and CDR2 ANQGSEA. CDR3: CSVTLGGNYEQYF. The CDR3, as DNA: TGCAGCGTTACGCTCGGGGGAAACTACGAGCAGTACTTC.

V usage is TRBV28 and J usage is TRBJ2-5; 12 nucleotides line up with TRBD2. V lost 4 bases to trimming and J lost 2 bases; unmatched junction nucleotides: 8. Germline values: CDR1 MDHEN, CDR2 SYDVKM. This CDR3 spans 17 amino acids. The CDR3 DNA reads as TGTGCCAGCAGTTCCGACCCCGGGACTAGCGGGCAAGAGACCCAGTACTTC. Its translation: CASSSDPGTSGQETQYF.

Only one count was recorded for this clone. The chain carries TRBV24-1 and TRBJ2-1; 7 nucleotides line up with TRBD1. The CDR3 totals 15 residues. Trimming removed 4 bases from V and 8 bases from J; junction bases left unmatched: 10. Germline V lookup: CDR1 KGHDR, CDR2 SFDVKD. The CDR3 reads CATSDPTGARDEQFF. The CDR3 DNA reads TGTGCCACCAGTGACCCCACAGGGGCCAGGGATGAGCAGTTCTTC.

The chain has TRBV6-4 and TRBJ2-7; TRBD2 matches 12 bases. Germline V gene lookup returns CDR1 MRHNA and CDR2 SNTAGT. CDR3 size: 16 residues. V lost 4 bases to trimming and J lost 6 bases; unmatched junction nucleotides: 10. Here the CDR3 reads CASSGGRTSGTAEQYF. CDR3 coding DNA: TGTGCCAGCAGTGGAGGAAGGACTAGCGGGACCGCCGAGCAGTACTTC.